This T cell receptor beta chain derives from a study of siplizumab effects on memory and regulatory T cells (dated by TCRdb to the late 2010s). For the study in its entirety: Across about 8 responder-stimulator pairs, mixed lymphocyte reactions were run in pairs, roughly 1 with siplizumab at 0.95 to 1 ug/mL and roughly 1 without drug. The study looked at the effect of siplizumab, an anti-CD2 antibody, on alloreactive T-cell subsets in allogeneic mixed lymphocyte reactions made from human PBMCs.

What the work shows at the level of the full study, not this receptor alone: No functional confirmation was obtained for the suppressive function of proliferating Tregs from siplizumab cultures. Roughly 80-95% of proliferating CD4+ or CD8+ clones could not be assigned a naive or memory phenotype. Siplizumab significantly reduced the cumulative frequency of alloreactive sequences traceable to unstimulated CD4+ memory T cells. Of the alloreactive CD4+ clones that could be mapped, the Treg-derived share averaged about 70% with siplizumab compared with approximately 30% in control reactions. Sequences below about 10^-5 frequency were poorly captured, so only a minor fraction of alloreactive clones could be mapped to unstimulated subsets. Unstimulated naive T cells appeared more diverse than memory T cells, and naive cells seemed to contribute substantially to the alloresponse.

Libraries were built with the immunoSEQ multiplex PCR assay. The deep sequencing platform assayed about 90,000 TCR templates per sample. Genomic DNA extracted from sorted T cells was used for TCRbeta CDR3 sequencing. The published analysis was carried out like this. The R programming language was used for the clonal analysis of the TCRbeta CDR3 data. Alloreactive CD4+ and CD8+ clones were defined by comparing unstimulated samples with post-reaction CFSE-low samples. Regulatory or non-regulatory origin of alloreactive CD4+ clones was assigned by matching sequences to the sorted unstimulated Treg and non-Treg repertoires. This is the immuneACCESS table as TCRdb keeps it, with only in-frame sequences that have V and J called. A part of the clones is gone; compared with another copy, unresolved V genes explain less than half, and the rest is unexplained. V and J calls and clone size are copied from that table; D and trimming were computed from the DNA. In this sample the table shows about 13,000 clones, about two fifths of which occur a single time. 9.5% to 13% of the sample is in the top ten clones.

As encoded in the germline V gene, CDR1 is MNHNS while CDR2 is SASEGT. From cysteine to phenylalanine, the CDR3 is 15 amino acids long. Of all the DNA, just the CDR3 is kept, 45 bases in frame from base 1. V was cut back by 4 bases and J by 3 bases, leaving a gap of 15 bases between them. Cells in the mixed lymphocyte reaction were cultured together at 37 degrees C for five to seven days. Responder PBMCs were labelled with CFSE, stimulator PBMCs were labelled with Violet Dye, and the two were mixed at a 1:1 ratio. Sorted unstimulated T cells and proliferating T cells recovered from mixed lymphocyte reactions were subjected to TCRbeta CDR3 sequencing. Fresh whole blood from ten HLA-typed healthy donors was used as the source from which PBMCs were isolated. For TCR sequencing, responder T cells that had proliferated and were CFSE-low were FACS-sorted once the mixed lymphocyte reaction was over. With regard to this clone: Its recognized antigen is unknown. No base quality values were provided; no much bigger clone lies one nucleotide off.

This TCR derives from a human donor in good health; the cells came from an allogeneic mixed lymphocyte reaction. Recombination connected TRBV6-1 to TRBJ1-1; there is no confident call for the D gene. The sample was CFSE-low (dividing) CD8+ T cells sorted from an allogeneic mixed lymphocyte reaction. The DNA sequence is TGTGCCAGCAGTGCTACATCCCCGGGATACACTGAAGCTTTCTTT. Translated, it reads CASSATSPGYTEAFF.